This T cell receptor (beta chain) was captured in a study of T cells after yellow fever vaccination. Study-level information: SMART-Seq v4 Ultra Low Input served to prepare low-cell-number fractions.

This clonotype was counted between two and nine times. What it binds is unknown. Findings of the study overall: The secondary response was weaker but peaked faster, day 5 versus 15. A small proportion of clonotypes was detected in both the CD4 and CD8 compartments.

Template-switching 5'RACE yielded the TCR cDNA; a universal primer site and UMIs were added in the process. MiXCR, run by TCRdb on the 5' RACE reads, gives a single entry per CDR3 protein. Among hundreds of thousands of distinct CDR3 sequences listed, around 3.6% were seen once. Trimming left V 6 bases short and J 9 bases short, with 9 bases between. This CDR3 contains 11 residues. CDR1 LNHDA and CDR2 SQIVND come from the germline V gene (reference sequence). The V gene is TRBV19, the J gene TRBJ2-1, with D perhaps TRBD1 (5 bases). The sequence came from a young man who received the YFV17D yellow fever vaccine. The sequencing here drew on PBMCs, taken on the day of the yellow fever booster vaccination. In DNA, the CDR3 is TGTGCCAGTAGGGGGCTATTTGAGCAGTTCTTC. Translating it yields CASRGLFEQFF.